The clone carrying this TCR beta chain showed up many times. What it binds is unknown. The CDR3 runs to 16 residues. Germline V lookup: CDR1 DFQATT, CDR2 SNEGSKA (reference sequence). The V and J ends lost 4 bases and 4 bases respectively, with 20 bases between them. This sample stems from a study of CD8 T cells in ankylosing spondylitis. Study results and caveats: Made up of about eight highly homologous variants, a TCR beta motif appeared characteristic of ankylosing spondylitis blood. A subset of motif variants has previously been described in the synovial fluid and blood of reactive arthritis.

TCRdb processed the 5' RACE reads anew with MiXCR; each CDR3 protein has one entry. The sample consists of a few hundred thousand distinct CDR3 sequences, 7.3% of them appearing once. The chain is built from TRBV20-1 and TRBJ2-1; the D call may be TRBD1 or TRBD2 (5 bases each). The sequence was obtained from a male donor with ankylosing spondylitis. Sample: blood, either unsorted or a sorted T cell fraction (not recorded which). The CDR3 DNA reads TGCAGTGCTATTATAGTCCTCAGGGAGCTTTACAATGAGCAGTTCTTC. It encodes CSAIIVLRELYNEQFF.